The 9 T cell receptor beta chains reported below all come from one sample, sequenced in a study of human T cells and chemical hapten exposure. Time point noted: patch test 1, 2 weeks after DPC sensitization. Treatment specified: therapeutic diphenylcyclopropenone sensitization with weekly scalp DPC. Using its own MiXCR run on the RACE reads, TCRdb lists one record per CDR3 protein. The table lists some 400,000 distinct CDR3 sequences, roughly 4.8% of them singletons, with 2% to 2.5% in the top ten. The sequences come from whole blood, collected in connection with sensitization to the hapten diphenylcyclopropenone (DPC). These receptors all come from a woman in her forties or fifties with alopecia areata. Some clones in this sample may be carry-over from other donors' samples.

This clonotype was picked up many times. The CDR3 DNA reads as TGTGCCACCAGTGACAGCAGGGGCCGGGCTGAAGCTTTCTTT. It encodes CATSDSRGRAEAFF. V gene TRBV24-1 combines with J gene TRBJ1-1, with TRBD1 as a possible D gene (6 bases). Germline-derived CDR1 and CDR2 are KGHDR and SFDVKD. V was trimmed by 4 bases and J by 6 bases, leaving 14 bases between them. The CDR3 extends over 14 amino acids.

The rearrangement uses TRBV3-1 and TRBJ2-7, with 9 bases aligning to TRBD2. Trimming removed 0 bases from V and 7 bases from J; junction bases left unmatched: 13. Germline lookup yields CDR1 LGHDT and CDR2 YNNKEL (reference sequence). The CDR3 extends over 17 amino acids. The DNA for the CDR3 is TGTGCCAGCAGCCAAGAAGGACGGAGCGGGGGGAGTCAAGAGCAGTACTTC. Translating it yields CASSQEGRSGGSQEQYF.

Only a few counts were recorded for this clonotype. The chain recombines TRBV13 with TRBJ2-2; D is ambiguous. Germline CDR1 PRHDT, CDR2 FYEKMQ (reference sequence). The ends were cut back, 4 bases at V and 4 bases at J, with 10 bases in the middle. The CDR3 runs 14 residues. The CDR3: CASSSGFSTGELFF. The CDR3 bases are TGTGCCAGCAGCTCCGGATTCTCCACCGGGGAGCTGTTTTTT.

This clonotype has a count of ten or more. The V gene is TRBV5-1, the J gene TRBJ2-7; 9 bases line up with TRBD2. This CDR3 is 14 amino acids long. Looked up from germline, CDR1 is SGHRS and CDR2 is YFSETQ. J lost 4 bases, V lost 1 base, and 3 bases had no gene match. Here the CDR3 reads CASSLISGGYEQYF. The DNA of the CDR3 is TGCGCCAGCAGCTTGATCAGCGGGGGGTACGAGCAGTACTTC.

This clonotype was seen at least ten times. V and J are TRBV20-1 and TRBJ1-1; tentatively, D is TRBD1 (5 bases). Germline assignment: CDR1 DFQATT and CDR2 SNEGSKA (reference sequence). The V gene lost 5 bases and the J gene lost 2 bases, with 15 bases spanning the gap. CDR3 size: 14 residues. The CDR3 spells CSAFRQSGNTEAFF. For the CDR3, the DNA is TGCAGTGCTTTCCGACAGTCGGGAAACACTGAAGCTTTCTTT.

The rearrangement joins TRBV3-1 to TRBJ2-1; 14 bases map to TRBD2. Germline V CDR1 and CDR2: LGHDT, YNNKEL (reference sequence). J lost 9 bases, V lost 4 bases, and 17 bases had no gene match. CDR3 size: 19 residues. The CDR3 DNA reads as TGTGCCAGCAGCCCAAGAGAAGGGACTAGCGGGAGAAGGAAGGGTGAGCAGTTCTTC. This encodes CASSPREGTSGRRKGEQFF.

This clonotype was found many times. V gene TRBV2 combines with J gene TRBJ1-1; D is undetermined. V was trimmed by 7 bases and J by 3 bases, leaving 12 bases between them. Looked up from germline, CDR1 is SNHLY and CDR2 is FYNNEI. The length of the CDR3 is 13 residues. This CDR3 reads CASTRLEDTEAFF. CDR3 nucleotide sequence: TGTGCCAGCACCCGCCTTGAGGACACTGAAGCTTTCTTT.

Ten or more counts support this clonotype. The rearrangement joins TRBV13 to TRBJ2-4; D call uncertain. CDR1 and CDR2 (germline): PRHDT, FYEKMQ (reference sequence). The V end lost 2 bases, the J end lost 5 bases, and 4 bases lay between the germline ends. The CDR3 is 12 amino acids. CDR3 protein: CASSLSENIQYF. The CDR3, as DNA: TGTGCCAGCAGCTTATCCGAAAACATTCAGTACTTC.

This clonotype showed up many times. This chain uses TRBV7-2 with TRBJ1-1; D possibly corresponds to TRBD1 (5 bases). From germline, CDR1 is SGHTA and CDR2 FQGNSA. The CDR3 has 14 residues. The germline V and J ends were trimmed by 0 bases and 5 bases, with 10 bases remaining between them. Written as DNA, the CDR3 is TGTGCCAGCAGCTTAGCTCCAGGGAGAACTGAAGCTTTCTTT. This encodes CASSLAPGRTEAFF.